This T cell receptor beta chain was documented in a study of blood T cell repertoires in COVID-19. Clones were read by immunoSEQ multiplex PCR, and TCRdb kept only the in-frame ones, dropping some. The sample comprises about 44,000 clones, around 90% of which are singletons, and 1% to 1.5% rests with the top ten. In germline, CDR1 is SGHRS, CDR2 YFSETQ. This CDR3 contains 17 residues. V lost 2 bases and J lost 2; bases outside the gene matches: 9. The genes are TRBV5-1 and TRBJ1-3; 8 bases are shared with TRBD1. The source is a woman in her forties with acute or convalescent COVID-19. Material for sequencing was peripheral blood. CDR3 loop: CASSLSYDRGTGNTIYF. The CDR3 DNA sequence: TGCGCCAGCAGCTTATCATACGACAGGGGCACTGGAAACACCATATATTTT. The entire variable domain, with the rest obtained from reference TRBV5-1 and TRBJ1-3, is as follows: KAGVTQTPRYLIKTRGQQVTLSCSPISGHRSVSWYQQTPGQGLQFLFEYFSETQRNKGNFPGRFSGRQFSNSRSEMNVSTLELGDSALYLCASSLSYDRGTGNTIYFGEGSWLTVV.